The 20 T cell receptor beta chains listed next were all sequenced from one sample in a study of blood T cell repertoires in COVID-19. The assay was immunoSEQ multiplex PCR, and TCRdb's table has in-frame clones only and misses some. The table lists around 90,000 clones, under 90% of them singletons. The sample comprised peripheral blood. These receptors were taken from a human donor in a cohort sampled during active COVID-19.

This clone was observed a few times. V gene TRBV27 combines with J gene TRBJ1-1; the D gene is possibly TRBD1 (6 bases). The CDR3 runs to 13 residues. Germline CDR1 and CDR2: MNHEY and SMNVEV (reference sequence). V was clipped by 6 bases and J by 7 bases, with 15 bases between them. CDR3 bases: TGTGCCAGCAGCGAACCGGGACACAGTGAAGCTTTCTTT. Its protein is CASSEPGHSEAFF.

The chain links TRBV7-2 to TRBJ1-5; D might be TRBD1 (6 bases). V was clipped by 5 bases and J by 0 bases, with 11 bases between them. The CDR3 runs 15 residues. In germline, CDR1 is SGHTA, CDR2 FQGNSA. As DNA, the CDR3 is TGTGCCAGCAGCCCAGGGGTAAATAGCAATCAGCCCCAGCATTTT. It translates to CASSPGVNSNQPQHF.

The chain couples TRBV19 to TRBJ2-1, with 11 nucleotides matching TRBD1. The CDR3 loop spans 16 amino acids. Germline CDR1 and CDR2: LNHDA and SQIVND (reference sequence). J gave up 0 bases and V 7 bases, and 5 bases lay outside the gene matches. The CDR3 sequence is CASKMGTGGSYNEQFF. The CDR3 nucleotides are TGTGCCAGTAAAATGGGGACAGGGGGCTCCTACAATGAGCAGTTCTTC.

The chain joins TRBV3-1 (or the pseudogene TRBV3-2) to TRBJ1-1; no definite D call. The CDR3 is 16 residues long. CDR1 is LGHDT, CDR2 YNNKEL, per germline (reference sequence). V was trimmed by 0 bases and J by 2 bases, leaving 13 bases between them. The CDR3 is CASSQDIRTTNTEAFF. The CDR3 nucleotides are TGTGCCAGCAGCCAAGATATACGGACTACTAACACTGAAGCTTTCTTT.

V and J are TRBV11-3 and TRBJ1-5; TRBD1 aligns across 9 bases. The CDR3 has 17 residues. Trimming cost V 0 bases and J 0 bases; bases outside gene matches: 3. In germline, CDR1 is SGHNT, CDR2 YENEEA. This chain's CDR3 is CASSLEGTGFSNQPQHF. The CDR3, as DNA: TGTGCCAGCAGCTTAGAAGGGACAGGGTTTAGCAATCAGCCCCAGCATTTT.

V and J are TRBV30 and TRBJ2-7, with TRBD1 identical over 9 bases. Germline V gene data show CDR1 as GTSNPN and CDR2 as SVGIG (reference sequence). V gave up 4 bases and J gave up 7 bases; unmatched junction bases: 11. This CDR3 comprises 14 residues. The CDR3 DNA sequence: TGTGCCTGGAATTCGGGACAGGGCTTGGGTGAGCAGTACTTC. It specifies CAWNSGQGLGEQYF. Complete variable domain (other parts from reference TRBV30 and TRBJ2-7): SQTIHQWPATLVQPVGSPLSLECTVEGTSNPNLYWYRQAAGRGLQLLFYSVGIGQISSEVPQNLSASRPQDRQFILSSKKLLLSDSGFYLCAWNSGQGLGEQYFGPGTRLTVT.

The gene calls are TRBV28 and TRBJ2-3; a weak D match, TRBD2 (6 bases). This CDR3 comprises 16 residues. Germline CDR1 and CDR2: MDHEN and SYDVKM. V was trimmed by 6 bases and J by 2 bases, leaving 18 bases between them. The CDR3 DNA reads TGTGCCAGCAGCCGCGTGGGACGGGGGTTCACAGATACGCAGTATTTT. Translating it yields CASSRVGRGFTDTQYF.

The chain recombines TRBV18 with TRBJ1-5; TRBD1 matches 11 bases. V dropped 4 bases and J dropped 4; count of bases not matched to a gene: 6. The CDR3 is 16 residues long. The germline CDR1 and CDR2 sequences are KGHSH and LQKENI. The DNA for the CDR3 is TGTGCCAGCTCACGGATCGGGACAGGGGGGAATCAGCCCCAGCATTTT. Protein product: CASSRIGTGGNQPQHF. The full variable domain, in which reference TRBV18 and TRBJ1-5 provide the parts outside the CDR3, is NAGVMQNPRHLVRRRGQEARLRCSPMKGHSHVYWYRQLPEEGLKFMVYLQKENIIDESGMPKERFSAEFPKEGPSILRIQQVVRGDSAAYFCASSRIGTGGNQPQHFGDGTRLSIL.

The chain carries TRBV10-3 and TRBJ1-3; unclear D gene. V lost 0 bases to trimming and J lost 0 bases, with 6 bases between them. Germline assignment: CDR1 ENHRY and CDR2 SYGVKD. There are 15 residues in the CDR3. The CDR3 DNA sequence: TGTGCCATCAGTGAGTCAAGTAGCTCTGGAAACACCATATATTTT. Its protein is CAISESSSSGNTIYF.

This clone occurred once. The chain is built from TRBV5-3 and TRBJ1-3; 7 nucleotides line up with TRBD1. TRBV5-3 is noted as an ORF with a role that remains uncertain. The CDR3 runs to 16 residues. J gave up 0 bases and V 4 bases, and 7 bases lay outside the gene matches. The CDR3: CARSQNRGSSGNTIYF. The CDR3 bases are TGTGCCAGAAGCCAGAACAGGGGTAGCTCTGGAAACACCATATATTTT.

The rearrangement joins TRBV28 to TRBJ2-1; the match to TRBD2 covers 7 bases. The V segment lost 8 bases and the J segment 5 bases; nucleotides outside the gene matches: 12. Germline CDR1 is MDHEN and CDR2 is SYDVKM. The CDR3 runs to 15 residues. CDR3 loop: CASPPSGGGHNEQFF. In DNA, the CDR3 is TGTGCCAGCCCGCCGAGTGGCGGGGGACACAATGAGCAGTTCTTC.

The rearrangement joins TRBV18 to TRBJ2-2, with TRBD1 matching 9 bases. This CDR3 has 18 residues. The V gene end was trimmed by 3 bases and the J gene end by 4 bases; junction bases not matched to a gene: 12. Per germline, CDR1 KGHSH and CDR2 LQKENI. The CDR3 DNA follows: TGTGCCAGCTCACCTGGCTCCCCCGGGACAGGGACCACCGGGGAGCTGTTTTTT. Translating it yields CASSPGSPGTGTTGELFF.

This chain links TRBV7-2 with TRBJ2-3; 13 bases align to TRBD2. The CDR3 sequence is 16 residues long. Germline V gene sequence: CDR1 SGHTA, CDR2 FQGNSA. V was clipped by 2 bases and J by 1 base; unmatched bases: 0. Here the CDR3 reads CASSLTSGRGTDTQYF. The CDR3 DNA sequence: TGTGCCAGCAGCTTAACTAGCGGGAGGGGCACAGATACGCAGTATTTT.

This clone was seen more than once but under ten times. The chain couples TRBV18 to TRBJ1-5; 7 nucleotides agree with TRBD1. This CDR3 contains 14 residues. The J segment lost 2 bases and the V segment lost 6 bases, leaving 4 bases of the junction unmatched. Germline V lookup: CDR1 KGHSH, CDR2 LQKENI. CDR3 in amino acids: CASSPTGGNQPQHF. The CDR3 DNA sequence: TGTGCCAGCTCCCCCACAGGGGGCAATCAGCCCCAGCATTTT.

The chain employs TRBV7-9 and TRBJ2-7; the D is unclear. The CDR3 sequence is 14 residues long. Germline V gene data show CDR1 as SEHNR and CDR2 as FQNEAQ (reference sequence). The V and J ends lost 5 bases and 2 bases respectively, with 13 bases between them. CDR3 DNA sequence: TGTGCCAGCAGCACCATAACCGAGGCCTACGAGCAGTACTTC. As protein: CASSTITEAYEQYF.

The CDR3 DNA follows: TGTGCCAGCGGGACTAGCGGGATCTACGAGCAGTACTTC. Residues: CASGTSGIYEQYF. The rearrangement uses TRBV6-6 and TRBJ2-7; 13 bases map to TRBD2. Trimming at V came to 8 bases and at J to 3 bases, leaving 1 base not matched to a gene. This CDR3 is 13 amino acids long. CDR1 is MNHNY, CDR2 SVGAGI, per germline (reference sequence).

This chain links TRBV18 with TRBJ1-1; D uncertain. The CDR3 is 15 amino acids. Germline CDR1 is KGHSH and CDR2 is LQKENI. Trimming cost V 1 base and J 2 bases, with 11 bases left between them. The CDR3 sequence: CASSPRDLSNTEAFF. The CDR3 DNA reads TGTGCCAGCTCACCACGAGATCTATCCAACACTGAAGCTTTCTTT.

The chain combines TRBV29-1 with TRBJ1-2; 8 nucleotides align to TRBD1. This CDR3 is 14 amino acids long. Germline V lookup: CDR1 SQVTM, CDR2 ANQGSEA. V shed 1 base, J shed 4 bases, and the junction held 5 bases outside the gene matches. The CDR3 coding sequence is TGCAGCGTTGAAGGGACAGGGACGGCCTATGGCTACACCTTC. Translated: CSVEGTGTAYGYTF. Variable domain in full (rest from reference TRBV29-1 and TRBJ1-2): SAVISQKPSRDICQRGTSLTIQCQVDSQVTMMFWYRQQPGQSLTLIATANQGSEATYESGFVIDKFPISRPNLTFSTLTVSNMSPEDSSIYLCSVEGTGTAYGYTFGSGTRLTVV.

J is TRBJ2-1 and V is TRBV6-1; D might be TRBD2 (7 bases). V lost 2 bases and J lost 3, with 20 bases in between. The CDR3 loop spans 18 amino acids. The germline gives CDR1 MNHNS, CDR2 SASEGT. The CDR3 spells CASSERRGRGGGYNEQFF. The CDR3, as DNA: TGTGCCAGCAGTGAACGACGAGGCAGGGGAGGGGGCTACAATGAGCAGTTCTTC.

J is TRBJ2-7 and V is TRBV28; weak D call: TRBD2 (5 bases). Germline values: CDR1 MDHEN, CDR2 SYDVKM. The CDR3 sequence is 13 residues long. The germline V and J ends were trimmed by 6 bases and 5 bases, with 14 bases remaining between them. The CDR3 coding sequence is TGTGCCAGCAGCTCCGGGATAGGCCACGAGCAGTACTTC. Its protein is CASSSGIGHEQYF.